Sequencing of this TCR beta chain was carried out in a study of graft-versus-host responses after intestinal transplantation. CDR1 and CDR2 from the germline V gene are SGHKS and YYEKEE (reference sequence). Trimming cost V 0 bases and J 4 bases, with 7 bases left between them. CDR3 length equals 13 residues. Concerning this clone itself: Its antigen is unknown.

Using immunoSEQ multiplex PCR, the repertoire was profiled, and TCRdb retains in-frame clones only, with some absent. The sample lists about 120,000 clones, 90% seen once, with approximately 0.17% in the top ten. Sequences were derived from unstimulated CD4+ T cells sorted from spleen or lymph node cells, sampled before intestinal transplant. This chain connects TRBV5-5 to TRBJ1-1; D unclear. The TCR comes from a human donor who received an intestinal transplant. CDR3 loop: CASSLAGSTEAFF. CDR3 DNA: TGTGCCAGCAGCTTGGCTGGGAGCACTGAAGCTTTCTTT. The variable domain in full, completed from reference TRBV5-5 and TRBJ1-1, reads DAGVTQSPTHLIKTRGQQVTLRCSPISGHKSVSWYQQVLGQGPQFIFQYYEKEERGRGNFPDRFSARQFPNYSSELNVNALLLGDSALYLCASSLAGSTEAFFGQGTRLTVV.